One and the same sample provided the 17 T cell receptor beta chains below, sequenced in a study of blood T cells in healthy people across ages. Through a sample-barcoded 5' primer and a J-beta primer mix, a second PCR was run for roughly 7 to 12 cycles. In TCRdb, the 5' RACE reads were re-called with MiXCR into one record per CDR3 protein. The sample lists roughly 2 million distinct CDR3 sequences; about 49% were seen once. The sequencing sample was made of blood. The receptor source for this set is a woman in her forties in good health.

V is TRBV27 and J is TRBJ1-1; possible D gene TRBD1, 6 bases. The germline V gene has CDR1 MNHEY and CDR2 SMNVEV (reference sequence). The CDR3 contains 17 residues. Trimming removed 5 bases at V and 1 base at J, with 20 bases between. CDR3 sequence reads: CASSPRTAGIPNTEAFF. The CDR3 region has the DNA TGTGCCAGCAGTCCCCGGACAGCCGGGATCCCGAACACTGAAGCTTTCTTT.

The V gene is TRBV20-1, the J gene TRBJ2-1; the D gene could be TRBD1 or TRBD2 (5 bases each). The CDR3 contains 14 residues. Germline V gene data show CDR1 as DFQATT and CDR2 as SNEGSKA (reference sequence). With 0 bases removed from V and 7 bases from J, the gap between germline ends came to 13 bases. The DNA for the CDR3 is TGCAGTGCTAGAGATCGCCGGGGCCGGAATGAGCAGTTCTTC. It codes for CSARDRRGRNEQFF.

V is TRBV4-3 and J is TRBJ1-1; perhaps TRBD1 as D (6 bases). The germline V gene has CDR1 LGHNA and CDR2 YSLEER. Trimming stripped 0 bases from V and 5 bases from J, with 16 bases between. The CDR3 has 16 amino acids. The CDR3 loop is CASSQEAARGATEAFF. Written as DNA, the CDR3 is TGCGCCAGCAGCCAAGAAGCCGCCAGGGGTGCGACTGAAGCTTTCTTT.

The chain couples TRBV28 to TRBJ2-7; D possibly uses TRBD1 or TRBD2 (5 bases each). From germline, CDR1 is MDHEN and CDR2 SYDVKM. This CDR3 contains 14 residues. The V gene lost 5 bases and the J gene lost 5 bases, with 16 bases spanning the gap. For the CDR3, the DNA is TGTGCCAGCAGTATCCTGACAGTGAGGGACGAGCAGTACTTC. Translated: CASSILTVRDEQYF.

With respect to this clonotype: At one boundary the junction diverges from the germline segment, which might be a read error. The chain's CDR3 is CVTNRGSYNKQFF. CDR3 coding DNA: TGTGTCACCAACAGGGGTTCCTACAATAAGCAGTTCTTC. The chain combines TRBV6-1 with TRBJ2-1; 7 nucleotides match TRBD1. This CDR3 region has 13 residues. Germline CDR1 and CDR2: MNHNS and SASEGT.

The chain carries TRBV20-1 and TRBJ1-1; weak D call: TRBD1 (6 bases). This CDR3 comprises 13 residues. The germline V gene has CDR1 DFQATT and CDR2 SNEGSKA (reference sequence). V was cut by 3 bases and J by 3 bases, with 11 bases left in between. CDR3 nucleotide sequence: TGCAGTGCTAGGGGGACATGGGACACTGAAGCTTTCTTT. It codes for CSARGTWDTEAFF.

This clonotype has only a few counts. The chain has TRBV7-2 and TRBJ2-5; D is perhaps TRBD2 (6 bases). The CDR3 is made up of 13 amino acids. In germline, CDR1 is SGHTA, CDR2 FQGNSA. Trimming took off 8 bases at V and 5 bases at J, with 15 bases between the two ends. Here the CDR3 reads CASSRREKETQYF. CDR3 sequence (DNA): TGTGCCAGCTCGAGGAGGGAAAAGGAGACCCAGTACTTC.

Comments on this clonotype: One junction end disagrees with the germline gene, perhaps due to a read error. The chain has TRBV6-1 and TRBJ2-3; a possible D gene is TRBD2 (5 bases). CDR1 is MNHNS, CDR2 SASEGT, per germline. This CDR3 is built from 14 residues. The CDR3 is CASSRLTGVDTRYF. In nucleotides, the CDR3 is TGTGCCAGCAGTCGACTAACGGGCGTAGATACGCGGTATTTT.

This chain connects TRBV29-1 to TRBJ2-1, with 8 positions matching TRBD1. The end of the DNA is better explained by TRBJ2-7, so the J call may be wrong. There are 14 residues in the CDR3. The germline gives CDR1 SQVTM, CDR2 ANQGSEA. The DNA of the CDR3 is TGCAGCGTTCTGGACAGGGATTCTTACAATGAGCAGTACTTC. It codes for CSVLDRDSYNEQYF.

The rearrangement uses TRBV28 and TRBJ1-2, with D possibly being TRBD1 (6 bases). Trimming cost V 1 base and J 7 bases, with 13 bases left between them. There are 14 residues in the CDR3. Germline V gene data show CDR1 as MDHEN and CDR2 as SYDVKM. In DNA, the CDR3 is TGTGCCAGCAGTTTATTAGGGGGGCTTGGTGGCTACACCTTC. Translation gives CASSLLGGLGGYTF.

As regards this clonotype: Relative to the germline gene, one junction end is altered; a read error may explain this. V is TRBV10-3 and J is TRBJ2-5, with 7 bases that match TRBD1. This CDR3 comprises 15 residues. Looked up from germline, CDR1 is ENHRY and CDR2 is SYGVKD. The CDR3 nucleotides read TGTGCCATGAGTGAGGGACAGAAAAGACAAGAGACCCAGTACTTC. It encodes CAMSEGQKRQETQYF.

This clonotype was detected a few times. J is TRBJ2-7 and V is TRBV11-2; TRBD1 might be the D (6 bases). The CDR3 consists of 14 residues. Trimming left V 4 bases short and J 2 bases short, with 12 bases between. The germline V gene has CDR1 SGHAT and CDR2 FQNNGV. For the CDR3, the DNA is TGTGCCAGCAGCTCTAGTAGGGGGACCTACGAGCAGTACTTC. Encoded protein: CASSSSRGTYEQYF.

The chain uses TRBV13 and TRBJ1-1, with D hard to call. Trimming took off 3 bases at V and 1 base at J, with 12 bases between the two ends. Germline V gene data show CDR1 as PRHDT and CDR2 as FYEKMQ (reference sequence). This CDR3 is 15 amino acids long. Here the CDR3 DNA reads TGTGCCAGCAGCTTGGGCACGCGACGGAACACTGAAGCTTTCTTT. Its protein product is CASSLGTRRNTEAFF. The full variable domain, its missing parts supplied by reference TRBV13 and TRBJ1-1, is AAGVIQSPRHLIKEKRETATLKCYPIPRHDTVYWYQQGPGQDPQFLISFYEKMQSDKGSIPDRFSAQQFSDYHSELNMSSLELGDSALYFCASSLGTRRNTEAFFGQGTRLTVV.

This clonotype was detected only a few times. The rearrangement uses TRBV5-1 and TRBJ2-5, with a possible D match to TRBD2 (5 bases). The CDR3 is 15 residues long. Germline CDR1 SGHRS, CDR2 YFSETQ. The V end lost 3 bases, the J end lost 4 bases, and 16 bases lay between the germline ends. CDR3 in DNA: TGCGCCAGCAGCTCACGATGGGGTCGGGGAGAGACCCAGTACTTC. Translation gives CASSSRWGRGETQYF.

The chain carries TRBV20-1 and TRBJ1-5; D gene uncertain. The germline V gene has CDR1 DFQATT and CDR2 SNEGSKA (reference sequence). Trimming took off 4 bases at V and 5 bases at J, with 12 bases between the two ends. The CDR3 loop spans 13 amino acids. CDR3 amino acids: CSANEGRDQPQHF. In DNA form, the CDR3 reads TGCAGTGCTAATGAGGGTCGCGATCAGCCCCAGCATTTT.

V is TRBV3-1 and J is TRBJ2-3; D possibly matches TRBD1 or TRBD2 (6 bases each). CDR1 is LGHDT and CDR2 is YNNKEL in the germline V gene (reference sequence). Trimming left V 4 bases short and J 4 bases short, with 18 bases between. The CDR3 length is 16 residues. CDR3 bases: TGTGCCAGCAGCCTACTTGGGGGGCGTACGGCAGATACGCAGTATTTT. Its translation: CASSLLGGRTADTQYF.

The chain is built from TRBV15 and TRBJ2-3; D ambiguous. CDR1 is LNHNV, CDR2 YYDKDF, per germline (reference sequence). V lost 2 bases, J lost 2 bases, and 5 bases lay in between. This CDR3 has 13 amino acids. CDR3 amino acids: CATSRPPTDTQYF. CDR3 DNA sequence: TGTGCCACCAGCAGACCTCCCACAGATACGCAGTATTTT.